This T cell receptor beta chain was captured in a study of blood T cell repertoires in COVID-19. Study at large: COVID-19 samples from acute and convalescent phases originated in the United States, Italy and Spain. The cDNA or gDNA used as material had been derived from T cells, B-cell-depleted T cells, or PBMCs.

Participant-given clinical history determined each cohort assignment. TCRdb keeps only in-frame clones here, not all; method: immunoSEQ multiplex PCR. Of approximately 440,000 clones in the sample, about nine tenths were seen once. The germline CDR1 and CDR2 sequences are GTSNPN and SVGIG (reference sequence). The CDR3 is 14 residues long. V lost 0 bases to trimming and J lost 6 bases, with 13 bases between them. The sequence was obtained from a woman between 18 and 29 years old who had recovered from COVID-19. V is TRBV30 and J is TRBJ2-3; D perhaps matches TRBD1 (5 bases). Sequenced sample: PBMCs or T cells enriched from blood (not recorded which). DNA for the CDR3: TGTGCCTGGAGTGTAACTGGGGCCCGGGATACGCAGTATTTT. This translates into CAWSVTGARDTQYF.